This T cell receptor (beta chain) came from a study of siplizumab effects on memory and regulatory T cells. TCRdb's copy holds only in-frame clones and misses some; the assay was immunoSEQ multiplex PCR. The table lists about 100,000 clones, approximately 94% of them singletons. Germline V gene data show CDR1 as SNHLY and CDR2 as FYNNEI. This CDR3 spans 16 amino acids. Trimming took 5 bases from V and 0 from J, leaving 11 bases between them. The receptor was isolated from a human donor in good health. The chain uses TRBV2 and TRBJ2-6; maybe TRBD2 (5 bases). The sequenced material came from Tregs sorted from blood. The CDR3 here is CASSSAGPSGANVLTF. The CDR3 DNA reads as TGTGCCAGCAGTTCGGCGGGCCCCTCTGGGGCCAACGTCCTGACTTTC.